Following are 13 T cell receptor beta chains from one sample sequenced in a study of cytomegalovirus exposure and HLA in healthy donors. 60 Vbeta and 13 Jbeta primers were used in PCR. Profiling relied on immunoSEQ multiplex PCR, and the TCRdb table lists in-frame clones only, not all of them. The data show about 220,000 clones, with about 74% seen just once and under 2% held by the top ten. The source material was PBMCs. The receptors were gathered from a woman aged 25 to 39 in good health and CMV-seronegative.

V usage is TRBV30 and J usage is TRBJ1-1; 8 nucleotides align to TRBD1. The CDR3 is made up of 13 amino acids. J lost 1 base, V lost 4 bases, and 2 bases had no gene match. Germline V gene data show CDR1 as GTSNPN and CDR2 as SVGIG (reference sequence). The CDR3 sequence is CAWKQGANTEAFF. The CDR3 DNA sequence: TGTGCCTGGAAGCAGGGGGCGAACACTGAAGCTTTCTTT.

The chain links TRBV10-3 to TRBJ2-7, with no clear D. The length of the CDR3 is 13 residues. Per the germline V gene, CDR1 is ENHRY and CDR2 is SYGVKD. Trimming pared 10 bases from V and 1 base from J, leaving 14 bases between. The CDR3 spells CATTSGASYEQYF. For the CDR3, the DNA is TGTGCCACTACGTCAGGTGCATCCTACGAGCAGTACTTC.

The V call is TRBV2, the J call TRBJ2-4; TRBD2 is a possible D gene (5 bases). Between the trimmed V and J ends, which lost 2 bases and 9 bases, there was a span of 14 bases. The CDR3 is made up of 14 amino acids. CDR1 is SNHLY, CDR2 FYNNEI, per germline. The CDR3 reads CASSEFEGQGIQYF. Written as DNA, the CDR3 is TGTGCCAGCAGTGAATTTGAGGGTCAAGGCATTCAGTACTTC.

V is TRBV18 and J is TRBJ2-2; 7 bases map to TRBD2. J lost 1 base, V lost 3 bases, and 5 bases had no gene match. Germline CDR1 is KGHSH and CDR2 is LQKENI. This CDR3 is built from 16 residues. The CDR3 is CASSPKRERNTGELFF. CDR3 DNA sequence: TGTGCCAGCTCACCTAAGCGGGAACGGAACACCGGGGAGCTGTTTTTT.

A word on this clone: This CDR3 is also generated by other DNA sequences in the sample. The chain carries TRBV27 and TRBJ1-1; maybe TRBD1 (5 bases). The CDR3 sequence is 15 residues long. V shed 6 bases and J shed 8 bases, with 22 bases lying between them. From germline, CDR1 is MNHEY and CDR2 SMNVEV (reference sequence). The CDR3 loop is CASSLQTGGGGEAFF. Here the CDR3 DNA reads TGTGCCAGCAGCCTCCAGACGGGGGGGGGAGGCGAAGCTTTCTTT.

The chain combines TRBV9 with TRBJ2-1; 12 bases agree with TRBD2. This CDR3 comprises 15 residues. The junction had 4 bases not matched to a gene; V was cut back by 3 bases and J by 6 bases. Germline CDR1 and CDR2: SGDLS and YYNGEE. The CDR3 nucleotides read TGTGCCAGCAGCGCTAGCGGGAGGGCGGGCAATGAGCAGTTCTTC. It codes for CASSASGRAGNEQFF. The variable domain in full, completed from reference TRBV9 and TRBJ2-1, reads DSGVTQTPKHLITATGQRVTLRCSPRSGDLSVYWYQQSLDQGLQFLIQYYNGEERAKGNILERFSAQQFPDLHSELNLSSLELGDSALYFCASSASGRAGNEQFFGPGTRLTVL.

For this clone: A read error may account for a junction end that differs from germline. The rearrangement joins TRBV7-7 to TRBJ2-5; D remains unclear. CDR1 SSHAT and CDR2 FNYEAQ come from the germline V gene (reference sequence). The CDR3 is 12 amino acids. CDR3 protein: CASSHNQETQYF. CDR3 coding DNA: TGTGCTAGCAGCCACAACCAAGAGACCCAGTACTTC.

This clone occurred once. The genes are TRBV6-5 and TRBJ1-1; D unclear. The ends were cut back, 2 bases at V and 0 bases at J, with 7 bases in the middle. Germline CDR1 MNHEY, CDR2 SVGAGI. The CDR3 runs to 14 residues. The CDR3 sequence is CASSYMAVNTEAFF. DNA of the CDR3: TGTGCCAGCAGTTACATGGCAGTGAACACTGAAGCTTTCTTT.

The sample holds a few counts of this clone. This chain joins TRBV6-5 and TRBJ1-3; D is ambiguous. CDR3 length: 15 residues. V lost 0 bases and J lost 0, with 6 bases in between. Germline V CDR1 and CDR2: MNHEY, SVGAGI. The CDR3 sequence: CASSYSGDSGNTIYF. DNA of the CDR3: TGTGCCAGCAGTTACTCGGGCGACTCTGGAAACACCATATATTTT.

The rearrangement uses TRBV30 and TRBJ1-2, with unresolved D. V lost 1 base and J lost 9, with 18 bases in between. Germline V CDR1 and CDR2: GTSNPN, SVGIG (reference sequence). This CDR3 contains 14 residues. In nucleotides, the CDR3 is TGTGCCTGGAGTGGGGTAAGAGCGGCGGTTCGCTACACCTTC. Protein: CAWSGVRAAVRYTF.

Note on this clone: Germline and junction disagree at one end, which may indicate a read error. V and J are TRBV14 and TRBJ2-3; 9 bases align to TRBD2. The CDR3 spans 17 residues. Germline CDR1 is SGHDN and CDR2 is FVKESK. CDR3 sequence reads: CGSSQDPRSGRWDTQYF. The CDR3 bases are TGTGGCAGCAGCCAAGACCCTCGGAGCGGGAGGTGGGATACGCAGTATTTT.

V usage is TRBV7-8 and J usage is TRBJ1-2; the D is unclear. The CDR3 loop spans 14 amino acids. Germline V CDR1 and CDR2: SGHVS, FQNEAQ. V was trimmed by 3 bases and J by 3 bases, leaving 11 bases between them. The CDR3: CASSLVGWDYGYTF. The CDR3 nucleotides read TGTGCCAGCAGCTTGGTGGGCTGGGACTATGGCTACACCTTC.

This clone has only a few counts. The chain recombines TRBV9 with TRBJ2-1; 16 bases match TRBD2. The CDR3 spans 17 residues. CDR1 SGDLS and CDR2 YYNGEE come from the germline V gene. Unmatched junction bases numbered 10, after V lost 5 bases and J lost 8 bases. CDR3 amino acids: CASSPGTSGRAGDEQFF. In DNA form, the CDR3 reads TGTGCCAGCAGTCCCGGGACTAGCGGGAGGGCCGGGGATGAGCAGTTCTTC.